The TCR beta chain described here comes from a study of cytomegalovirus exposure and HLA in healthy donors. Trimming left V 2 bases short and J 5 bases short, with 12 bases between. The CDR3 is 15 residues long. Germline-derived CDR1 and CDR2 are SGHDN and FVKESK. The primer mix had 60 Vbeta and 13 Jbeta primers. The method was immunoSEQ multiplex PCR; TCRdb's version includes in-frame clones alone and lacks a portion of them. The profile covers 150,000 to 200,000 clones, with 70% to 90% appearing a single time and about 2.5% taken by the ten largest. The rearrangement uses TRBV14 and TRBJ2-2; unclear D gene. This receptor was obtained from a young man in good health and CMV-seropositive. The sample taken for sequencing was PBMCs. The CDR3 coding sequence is TGTGCCAGCAGCCAATATAGTATCAGGACCGGGGAGCTGTTTTTT. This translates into CASSQYSIRTGELFF. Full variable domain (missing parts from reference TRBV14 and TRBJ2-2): EAGVTQFPSHSVIEKGQTVTLRCDPISGHDNLYWYRRVMGKEIKFLLHFVKESKQDESGMPNNRFLAERTGGTYSTLKVQPAELEDSGVYFCASSQYSIRTGELFFGEGSRLTVL.